This TCR beta chain derives from a study of blood T cell repertoires in COVID-19. Study overall: Nucleic acid was either cDNA or gDNA, and it came from T cells, B-cell-depleted T cells, or PBMCs.

Clones were read by immunoSEQ multiplex PCR, and TCRdb kept only the in-frame ones, dropping some. The repertoire includes 200,000 to 250,000 clones, 83% of them detected once, and approximately 4% sits in the top ten. Germline V gives CDR1 SGDLS, CDR2 YYNGEE. V lost 3 bases, J lost 9 bases, and 4 bases stayed unmatched. The CDR3 consists of 12 residues. The sequencing input was PBMCs or T cells enriched from blood (not recorded which). The V call is TRBV9, the J call TRBJ1-1, with 8 nucleotides matching TRBD1. The sequence came from a woman between 40 and 50 years old who had been exposed to COVID-19. CDR3 sequence: CASSGQGTQAFF. The CDR3 bases are TGTGCCAGCAGCGGACAGGGGACTCAAGCTTTCTTT.